This T cell receptor (beta chain) is from a study of shared clonotypes between healthy human individuals. Findings and limits, study-wide: Sampling was confined to blood; repertoires within tissues likely differ.

About this clone itself: Antigen: not known.

Sequencing was at deep level. Original processing methods: Filtering differed because ImmunoSEQ produced junction-only sequences that carried no quality scores. The method was immunoSEQ multiplex PCR; TCRdb's version includes in-frame clones alone and lacks a portion of them. V, J and clone size are taken as reported in that table, and D and trimming were inferred from the DNA itself. The table lists about 480,000 clones, 75% to 85% of them singletons. CDR3 length equals 15 residues. The V segment lost 4 bases and the J segment 5 bases; nucleotides outside the gene matches: 4. Germline values: CDR1 SGDLS, CDR2 YYNGEE. Healthy and HIV-negative, the adult donors had no recent acute infections or vaccinations.

The V gene is TRBV9, the J gene TRBJ2-2; 11 bases line up with TRBD2. The source is a woman in her forties in good health. Some clones in this sample may be carry-over from other donors' samples. The sequenced sample consisted of PBMCs. The CDR3 DNA sequence: TGTGCCAGCAGCCCGGGACTAGCGGTAACCGGGGAGCTGTTTTTT. Its protein is CASSPGLAVTGELFF.